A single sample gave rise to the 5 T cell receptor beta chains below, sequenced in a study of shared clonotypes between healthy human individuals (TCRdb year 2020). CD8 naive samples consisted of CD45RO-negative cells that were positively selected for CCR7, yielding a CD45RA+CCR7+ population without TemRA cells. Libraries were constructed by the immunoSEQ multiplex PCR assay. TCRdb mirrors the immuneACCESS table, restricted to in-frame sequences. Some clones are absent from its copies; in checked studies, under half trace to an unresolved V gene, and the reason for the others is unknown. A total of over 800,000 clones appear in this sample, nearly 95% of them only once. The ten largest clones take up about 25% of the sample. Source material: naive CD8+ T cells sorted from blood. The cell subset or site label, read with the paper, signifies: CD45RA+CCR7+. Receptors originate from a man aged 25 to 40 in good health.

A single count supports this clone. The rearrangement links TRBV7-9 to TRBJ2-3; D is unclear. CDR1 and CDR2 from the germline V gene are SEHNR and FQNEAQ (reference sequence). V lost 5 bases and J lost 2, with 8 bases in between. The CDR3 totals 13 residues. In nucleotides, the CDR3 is TGTGCCAGCAGCCCTTCTCTCACAGATACGCAGTATTTT. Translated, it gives CASSPSLTDTQYF.

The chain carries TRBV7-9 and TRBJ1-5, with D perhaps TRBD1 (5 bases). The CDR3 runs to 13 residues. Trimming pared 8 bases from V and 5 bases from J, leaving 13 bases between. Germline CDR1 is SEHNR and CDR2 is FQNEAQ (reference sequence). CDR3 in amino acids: CASRGALHQPQHF. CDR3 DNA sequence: TGTGCCAGCCGAGGGGCGCTTCATCAGCCCCAGCATTTT.

The CDR3 region is CASSSRRSSGRKVYEQYF. The CDR3 nucleotides read TGTGCCAGCAGTTCGCGTAGGTCTAGCGGGAGGAAGGTGTACGAGCAGTACTTC. The V gene is TRBV2, the J gene TRBJ2-7; 11 positions match TRBD2. This CDR3 has 18 amino acids. V trimming: 5 bases; J trimming: 4 bases; junction bases outside the gene matches: 16. Germline lookup yields CDR1 SNHLY and CDR2 FYNNEI.

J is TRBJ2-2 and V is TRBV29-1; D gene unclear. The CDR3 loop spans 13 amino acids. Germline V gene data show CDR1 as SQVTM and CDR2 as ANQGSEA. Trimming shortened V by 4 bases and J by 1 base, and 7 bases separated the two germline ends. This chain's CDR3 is CSVAVQNTGELFF. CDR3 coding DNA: TGCAGCGTTGCTGTACAGAACACCGGGGAGCTGTTTTTT.

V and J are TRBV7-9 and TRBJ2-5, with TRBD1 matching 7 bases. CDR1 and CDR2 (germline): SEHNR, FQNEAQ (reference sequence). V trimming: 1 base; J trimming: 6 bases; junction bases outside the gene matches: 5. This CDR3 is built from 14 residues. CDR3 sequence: CASSLDTGVKTQYF. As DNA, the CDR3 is TGTGCCAGCAGCTTAGATACAGGGGTAAAGACCCAGTACTTC.